One TCR beta chain is described in this entry. Germline V gives CDR1 MNHEY, CDR2 SVGEGT. CDR3 length: 12 residues. Trimming left V 2 bases short and J 5 bases short, with 6 bases between. TCRdb keeps only in-frame clones here, not all; method: immunoSEQ multiplex PCR. The sample lists about 160,000 clones; more than 70% were seen once. These data originate in a study of blood T cell repertoires in COVID-19. Study information: COVID-19 samples, acute and convalescent, were from the United States, Italy and Spain. T cells, B-cell-depleted T cells, or PBMCs supplied cDNA or gDNA.

This sequence originates from a man aged 60-69 years with acute or convalescent COVID-19. This chain uses TRBV6-2 or TRBV6-3 with TRBJ1-2, with D possibly matching TRBD1 (5 bases). Source material: peripheral blood. For the CDR3, the DNA is TGTGCCAGCAGTTACGCAGGGTATGGCTACACCTTC. It yields the protein CASSYAGYGYTF.